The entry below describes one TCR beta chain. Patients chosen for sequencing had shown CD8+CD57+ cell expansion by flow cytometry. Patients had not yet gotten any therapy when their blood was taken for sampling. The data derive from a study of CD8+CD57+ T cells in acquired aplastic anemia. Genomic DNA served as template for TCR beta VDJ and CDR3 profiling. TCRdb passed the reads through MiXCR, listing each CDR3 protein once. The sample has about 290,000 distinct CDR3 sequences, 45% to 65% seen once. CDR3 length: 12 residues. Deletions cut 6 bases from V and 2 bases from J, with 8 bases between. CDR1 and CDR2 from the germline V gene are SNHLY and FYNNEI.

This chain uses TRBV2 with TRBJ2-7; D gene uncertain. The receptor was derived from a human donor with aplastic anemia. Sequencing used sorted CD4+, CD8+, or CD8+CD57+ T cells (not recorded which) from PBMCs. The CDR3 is CASRVGPYEQYF. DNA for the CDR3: TGTGCCAGCAGAGTAGGCCCCTACGAGCAGTACTTC.